This is a list of T cell receptor beta chains from one sample in a study of T cell responses to AZD1222 COVID-19 vaccine. Clones were sequenced by immunoSEQ multiplex PCR, and TCRdb holds only the in-frame ones, with some missing. The repertoire consists of roughly 130,000 clones, with about 85% occurring once and the leading ten covering roughly 1.5%. The source material was peripheral blood, sampled on day 0 of AZD1222 vaccination. These receptor sequences come from an adult in good health. CDR3s include the opening cysteine and the closing phenylalanine or tryptophan. D genes are given only for firm matches. Clone size is shown for a subset of rows, as once, few, many or a class of expanded clone.

CDR3aa	CDR3nt	d_gene	v_gene	abundance	j_gene
CASSTNTDSGNTIYF	TGTGCCAGTAGTACAAACACCGACTCTGGAAACACCATATATTTT	-	TRBV19	-	TRBJ1-3
CASSSGMGGTYQPQHF	TGTGCCAGCAGCTCGGGGATGGGGGGGACGTATCAGCCCCAGCATTTT	-	TRBV7-9	-	TRBJ1-5
CASTKTGAGNTIYF	TGTGCCAGCACTAAGACAGGGGCTGGAAACACCATATATTTT	TRBD1	TRBV6-5	-	TRBJ1-3
CASSLSRGFGSEQFF	TGTGCCAGCAGCTTAAGTAGGGGGTTCGGTAGTGAGCAGTTCTTC	-	TRBV7-3	-	TRBJ2-1
CASKVSGSGVQYF	TGTGCCAGCAAAGTGTCAGGTTCGGGAGTTCAGTACTTC	-	TRBV3-1/TRBV3-2	-	TRBJ2-7
CASSYSRVLDQPQHF	TGTGCCAGCAGTTACTCTCGGGTGTTGGACCAGCCCCAGCATTTT	-	TRBV6-6	-	TRBJ1-5
CASSQVSAAEAFF	TGTGCCAGCAGCCAAGTATCCGCAGCTGAAGCTTTCTTT	-	TRBV3-1/TRBV3-2	few	TRBJ1-1
CASSMRGQGGNQPQHF	TGTGCCAGTAGTATGAGGGGACAGGGAGGCAATCAGCCCCAGCATTTT	TRBD1	TRBV19	-	TRBJ1-5
CASSMDLGGNTGELFF	TGTGCCAGTAGTATGGATCTCGGAGGGAACACCGGGGAGCTGTTTTTT	-	TRBV19	-	TRBJ2-2
CASSQGLLYNEQFF	TGTGCCAGCAGCCAGGGACTACTCTACAATGAGCAGTTCTTC	TRBD2	TRBV3-1/TRBV3-2	-	TRBJ2-1
CASSDFGTVTSPLHF	TGTGCCAGCAGTGATTTCGGGACAGTTACTTCACCCCTCCACTTT	TRBD1	TRBV2	once	TRBJ1-6